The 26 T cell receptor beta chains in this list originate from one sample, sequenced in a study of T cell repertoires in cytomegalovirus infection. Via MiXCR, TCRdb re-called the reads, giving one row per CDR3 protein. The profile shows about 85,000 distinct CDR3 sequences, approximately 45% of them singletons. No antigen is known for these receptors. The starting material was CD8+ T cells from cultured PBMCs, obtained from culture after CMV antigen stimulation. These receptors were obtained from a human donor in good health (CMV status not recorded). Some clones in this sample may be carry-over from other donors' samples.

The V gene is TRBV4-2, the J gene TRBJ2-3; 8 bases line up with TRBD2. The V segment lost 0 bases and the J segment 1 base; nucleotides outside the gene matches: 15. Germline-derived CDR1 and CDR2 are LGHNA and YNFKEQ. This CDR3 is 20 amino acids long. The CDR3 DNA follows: TGTGCCAGCAGCCAAGAAGATCCGAACGGGGGGGCCTATGGCACAGATACGCAGTATTTT. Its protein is CASSQEDPNGGAYGTDTQYF.

The CDR3 DNA reads as TGTGCCAGCAGCTTCAGGACTGCTGGGTTCGCAGATACGCAGTATTTT. Translated, it gives CASSFRTAGFADTQYF. This rearrangement joins TRBV7-9 to TRBJ2-3, with D perhaps TRBD2 (5 bases). CDR3 size: 16 residues. Germline V CDR1 and CDR2: SEHNR, FQNEAQ (reference sequence). Deletions cut 3 bases from V and 4 bases from J, with 17 bases between.

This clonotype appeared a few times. The CDR3 DNA sequence: TGTGCCAGCAGCTTAGAGATGTCCAGCCCCTACGAGCAGTACTTC. It encodes CASSLEMSSPYEQYF. The chain recombines TRBV7-6 with TRBJ2-7; D ambiguous. The CDR3 is made up of 15 amino acids. Germline-derived CDR1 and CDR2 are SGHVS and FNYEAQ. Trimming shortened V by 1 base and J by 2 bases, and 12 bases separated the two germline ends.

In DNA form, the CDR3 reads TGTGCCAGCAGCTTACTTGACAAAGAAAATGAGCAGTTCTTC. Residues: CASSLLDKENEQFF. The chain couples TRBV7-3 to TRBJ2-1; no clear D. Germline V gene sequence: CDR1 SGHTA, CDR2 FQGTGA. The CDR3 loop spans 14 amino acids. The V and J ends lost 2 bases and 7 bases respectively, with 12 bases between them. Together with reference TRBV7-3 and TRBJ2-1, the CDR3 gives the full variable domain: GAGVSQTPSNKVTEKGKYVELRCDPISGHTALYWYRQSLGQGPEFLIYFQGTGAADDSGLPNDRFFAVRPEGSVSTLKIQRTERGDSAVYLCASSLLDKENEQFFGPGTRLTVL.

DNA of the CDR3: TGTGCCAGCAGTGTCCGGGAGAGGATTAATGAAAAACTGTTTTTT. The encoded protein is CASSVRERINEKLFF. The rearrangement uses TRBV27 and TRBJ1-4; D uncertain. Germline-derived CDR1 and CDR2 are MNHEY and SMNVEV (reference sequence). CDR3 length: 15 amino acids. The V end was cut by 5 bases, the J end by 4 bases, with 14 bases between.

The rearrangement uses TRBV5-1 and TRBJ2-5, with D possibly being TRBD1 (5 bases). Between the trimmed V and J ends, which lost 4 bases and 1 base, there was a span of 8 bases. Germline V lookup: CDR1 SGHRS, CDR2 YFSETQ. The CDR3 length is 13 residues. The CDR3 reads CASSIRGQETQYF. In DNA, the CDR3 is TGCGCCAGCAGCATAAGGGGCCAAGAGACCCAGTACTTC.

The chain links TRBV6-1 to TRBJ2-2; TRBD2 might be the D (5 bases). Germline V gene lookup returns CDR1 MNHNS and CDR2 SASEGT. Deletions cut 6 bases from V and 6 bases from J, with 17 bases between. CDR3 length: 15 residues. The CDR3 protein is CASSPGNTPSGELFF. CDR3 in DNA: TGTGCCAGCAGCCCGGGGAACACACCATCCGGGGAGCTGTTTTTT.

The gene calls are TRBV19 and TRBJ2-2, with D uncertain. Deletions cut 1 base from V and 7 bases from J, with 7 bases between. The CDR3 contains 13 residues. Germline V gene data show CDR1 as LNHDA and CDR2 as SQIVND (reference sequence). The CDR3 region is CASSIVRFGELFF. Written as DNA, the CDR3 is TGTGCCAGTAGTATAGTGCGTTTCGGGGAGCTGTTTTTT.

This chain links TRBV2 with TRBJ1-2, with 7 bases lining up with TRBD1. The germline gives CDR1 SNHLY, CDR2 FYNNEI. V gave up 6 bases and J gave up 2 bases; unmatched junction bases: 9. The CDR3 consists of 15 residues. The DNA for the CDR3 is TGTGCCAGCAGACCCAGACAGGGACGGAACTATGGCTACACCTTC. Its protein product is CASRPRQGRNYGYTF. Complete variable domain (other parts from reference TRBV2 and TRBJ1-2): EPEVTQTPSHQVTQMGQEVILRCVPISNHLYFYWYRQILGQKVEFLVSFYNNEISEKSEIFDDQFSVERPDGSNFTLKIRSTKLEDSAMYFCASRPRQGRNYGYTFGSGTRLTVV.

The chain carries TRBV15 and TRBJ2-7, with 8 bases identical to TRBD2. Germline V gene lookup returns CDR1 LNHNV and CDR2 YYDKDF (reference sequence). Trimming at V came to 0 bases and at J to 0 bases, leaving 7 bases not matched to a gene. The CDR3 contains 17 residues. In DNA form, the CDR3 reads TGTGCCACCAGCAGAGATATGAGACTAGCGTCCTCCTACGAGCAGTACTTC. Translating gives CATSRDMRLASSYEQYF.

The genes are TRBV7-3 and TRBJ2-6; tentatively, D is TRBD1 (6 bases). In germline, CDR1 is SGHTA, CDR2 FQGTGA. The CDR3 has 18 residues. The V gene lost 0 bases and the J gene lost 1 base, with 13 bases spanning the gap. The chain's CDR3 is CASSLTKMTGSGANVLTF. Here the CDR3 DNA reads TGTGCCAGCAGCTTAACGAAAATGACAGGTTCTGGGGCCAACGTCCTGACTTTC.

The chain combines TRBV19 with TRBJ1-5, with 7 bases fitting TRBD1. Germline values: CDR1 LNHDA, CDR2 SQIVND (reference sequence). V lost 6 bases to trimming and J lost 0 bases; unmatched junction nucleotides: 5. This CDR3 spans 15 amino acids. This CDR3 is CASRRTGLSNQPQHF. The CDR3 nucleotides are TGTGCCAGTAGAAGGACAGGACTTAGCAATCAGCCCCAGCATTTT.

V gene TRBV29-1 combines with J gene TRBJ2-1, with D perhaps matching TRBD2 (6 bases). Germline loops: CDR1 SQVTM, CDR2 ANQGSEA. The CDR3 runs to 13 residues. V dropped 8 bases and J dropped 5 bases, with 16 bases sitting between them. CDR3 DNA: TGCAGCCCTATCCTTGGGACTCACAATGAGCAGTTCTTC. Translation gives CSPILGTHNEQFF.

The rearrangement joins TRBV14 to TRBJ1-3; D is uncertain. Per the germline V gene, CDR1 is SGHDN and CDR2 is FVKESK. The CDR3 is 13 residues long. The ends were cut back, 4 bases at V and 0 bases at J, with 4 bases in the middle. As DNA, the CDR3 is TGTGCCAGCAGCCCCCTCTCTGGAAACACCATATATTTT. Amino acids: CASSPLSGNTIYF.

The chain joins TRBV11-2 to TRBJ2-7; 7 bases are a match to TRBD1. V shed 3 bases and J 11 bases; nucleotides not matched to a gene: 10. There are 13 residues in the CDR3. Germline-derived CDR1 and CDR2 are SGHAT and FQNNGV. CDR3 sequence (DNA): TGTGCCAGCAGCTTTGATGGGACAGTATTGAAGTACTTC. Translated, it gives CASSFDGTVLKYF.

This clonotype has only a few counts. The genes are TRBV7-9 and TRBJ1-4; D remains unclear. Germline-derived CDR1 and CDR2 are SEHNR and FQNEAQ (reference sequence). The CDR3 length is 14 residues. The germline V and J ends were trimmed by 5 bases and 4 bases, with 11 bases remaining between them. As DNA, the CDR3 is TGTGCCAGCAGCCGGGAAGGGTTTAATGAAAAACTGTTTTTT. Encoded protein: CASSREGFNEKLFF.

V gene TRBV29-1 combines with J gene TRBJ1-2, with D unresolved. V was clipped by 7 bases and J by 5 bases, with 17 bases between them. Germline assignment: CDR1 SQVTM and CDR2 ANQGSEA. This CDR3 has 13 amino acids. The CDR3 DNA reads TGCAGCGCCATATCAGACACCCGATATGGCTACACCTTC. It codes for CSAISDTRYGYTF.

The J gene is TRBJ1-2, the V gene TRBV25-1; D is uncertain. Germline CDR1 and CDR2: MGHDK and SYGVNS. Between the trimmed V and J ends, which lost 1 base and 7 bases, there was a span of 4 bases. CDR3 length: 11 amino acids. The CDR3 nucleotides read TGTGCCAGCAGTGAATGGAGTGGCTACACCTTC. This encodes CASSEWSGYTF.

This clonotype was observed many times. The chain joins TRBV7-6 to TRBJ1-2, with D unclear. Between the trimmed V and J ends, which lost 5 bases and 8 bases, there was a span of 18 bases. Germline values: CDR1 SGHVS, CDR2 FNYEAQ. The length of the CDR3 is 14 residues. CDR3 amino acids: CASSLSGGSKGYTF. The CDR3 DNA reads TGTGCCAGCAGCCTCAGTGGAGGGTCGAAGGGCTACACCTTC.

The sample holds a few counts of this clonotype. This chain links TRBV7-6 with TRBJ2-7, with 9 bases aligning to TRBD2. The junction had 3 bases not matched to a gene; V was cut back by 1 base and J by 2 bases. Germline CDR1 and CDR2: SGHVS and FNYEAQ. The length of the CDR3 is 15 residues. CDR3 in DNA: TGTGCCAGCAGCTTAGAAATAGCGGGGGCCTACGAGCAGTACTTC. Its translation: CASSLEIAGAYEQYF.

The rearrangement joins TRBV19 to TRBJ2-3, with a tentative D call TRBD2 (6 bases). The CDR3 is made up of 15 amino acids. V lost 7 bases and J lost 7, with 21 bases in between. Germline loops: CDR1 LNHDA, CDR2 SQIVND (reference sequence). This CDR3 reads CASKSRDSRPNTQYF. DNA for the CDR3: TGTGCCAGTAAAAGCCGGGACTCCCGTCCGAATACGCAGTATTTT.

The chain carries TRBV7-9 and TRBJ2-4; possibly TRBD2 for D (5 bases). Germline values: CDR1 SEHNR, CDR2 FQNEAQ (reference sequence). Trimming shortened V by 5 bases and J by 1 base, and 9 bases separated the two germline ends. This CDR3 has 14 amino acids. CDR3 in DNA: TGTGCCAGCAGCCTTGGCGGGGCCAAAAACATTCAGTACTTC. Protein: CASSLGGAKNIQYF.

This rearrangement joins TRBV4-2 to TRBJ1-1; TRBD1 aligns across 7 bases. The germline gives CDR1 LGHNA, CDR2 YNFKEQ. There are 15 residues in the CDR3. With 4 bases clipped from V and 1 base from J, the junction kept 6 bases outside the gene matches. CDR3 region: CASSRPGTANTEAFF. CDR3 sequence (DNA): TGTGCCAGCAGCCGCCCCGGGACAGCGAACACTGAAGCTTTCTTT.

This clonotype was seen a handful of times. The CDR3, as DNA: TGTGCCAGCAGCACTCGGGACGGACGAAGGCAAGAGACCCAGTACTTC. It codes for CASSTRDGRRQETQYF. The gene calls are TRBV7-8 and TRBJ2-5; D tentatively reads TRBD1 or TRBD2 (5 bases each). V was shortened by 5 bases and J by 2 bases, with 18 bases between the two germline ends. The CDR3 contains 16 residues. Germline V gene data show CDR1 as SGHVS and CDR2 as FQNEAQ.

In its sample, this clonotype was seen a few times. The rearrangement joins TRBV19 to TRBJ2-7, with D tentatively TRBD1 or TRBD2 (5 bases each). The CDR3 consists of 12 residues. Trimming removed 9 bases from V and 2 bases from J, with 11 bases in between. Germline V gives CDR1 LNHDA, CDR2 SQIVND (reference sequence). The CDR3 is CASGDATYEQYF. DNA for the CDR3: TGTGCCAGCGGGGACGCCACCTACGAGCAGTACTTC.

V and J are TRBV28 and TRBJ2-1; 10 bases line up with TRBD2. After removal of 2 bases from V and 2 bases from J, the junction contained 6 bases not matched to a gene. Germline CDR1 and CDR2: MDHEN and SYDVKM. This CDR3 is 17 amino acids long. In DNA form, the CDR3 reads TGTGCCAGCAGTTTAGGGGGAGCGGGAGGGCCCTACAATGAGCAGTTCTTC. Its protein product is CASSLGGAGGPYNEQFF. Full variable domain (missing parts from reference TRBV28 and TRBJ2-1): DVKVTQSSRYLVKRTGEKVFLECVQDMDHENMFWYRQDPGLGLRLIYFSYDVKMKEKGDIPEGYSVSREKKERFSLILESASTNQTSMYLCASSLGGAGGPYNEQFFGPGTRLTVL.